This paragraph covers one T cell receptor beta chain sequence. Which antigen it targets is not known. Per-nucleotide qualities are absent, and no much larger clonotype sits a single base away. The data stem from a study of cytomegalovirus exposure and HLA in healthy donors (dated 2017 in TCRdb). Some background on the complete study: A later analysis indicated that the 90 to 150 validation repertoires were generated on the platform also employed for the approximately 700 repertoires of the first cohort. The aim of the study was to test whether cataloging public T cell receptors could identify signatures of past pathogen exposure. To predict cytomegalovirus infection status, the study brought together high-throughput TCR immunosequencing, statistical association of individual TCRs with disease status, and machine learning. Besides the first cohort of some 670 subjects, a separate validation cohort made up of 120 different subjects was used.

CDR1 is given as LNHDA and CDR2 as SQIVND, both from the germline V gene (reference sequence). The CDR3 contains 14 residues, cysteine and phenylalanine counted. Only CDR3 DNA remains: 42 bases, in frame from the first base. V ends up 4 bases short and J 2 bases short, with an unmatched junction base count of 3. The donors belonged to the validation cohort of approximately 130 subjects, which was separate from the roughly 700-subject first cohort. Libraries were built with the immunoSEQ multiplex PCR assay. In the paper's pipeline: A statistical classification framework was developed to diagnose cytomegalovirus status using the catalog of TCR beta chain sequences. The clones in this table, taken by TCRdb from immuneACCESS, are in-frame only. Not every clone is retained; where verified, under half of the shortfall comes from an unresolved V gene, and the cause of the rest is unknown. That table supplies the V and J calls and clone size; D and trimming were determined from the DNA. This sample holds 150,000 or so clones; 75% to 90% were observed only once. Together, the top ten hold more than 20% of the sample.

The research as a whole found: Cytomegalovirus status was reported to be diagnosed by the classifier with high specificity and sensitivity in both the original and validation cohorts. A few of the identified cytomegalovirus-associated TCR beta chains were confirmed in vitro to be specific for cytomegalovirus antigens. All 130 or so repertoires were used to score co-occurrence in the validation cohort in a later analysis, because that analysis had no HLA typing for the cohort. In a later analysis, TCRs clustered in the first cohort were found to also tend to co-occur in the roughly 130 validation repertoires, with 94% of cluster scores above 0. The study listed 164 TCR beta chains as associated with cytomegalovirus. According to the authors, the approach could potentially be generalized to other disease states and immunological phenotypes. Most TCR sequences were seen in very few donors, while some public TCRs were found in many individuals.

The rearranged segments are TRBV19 and TRBJ2-7; 9 junctional bases match TRBD1. The receptor was isolated from a man younger than 35 in good health and CMV-seropositive. Sequenced input: PBMCs. The base sequence is TGTGCCAGTAGTAAAGACAGGGGGGCCTACGAGCAGTACTTC. Its translation reads: CASSKDRGAYEQYF.